Sequencing of this T cell receptor beta chain was carried out in a study of blood T cells in healthy people across ages. Points on this clonotype: Its matching antigen is unknown.

Regarding the study as a whole: More naive CD4+ cells and higher diversity marked long-lived donors relative to aged donors. Estimates of diversity drawn from one million T cells were considered underestimates.

Every donor gave 7.5 to 10 milliliters of peripheral blood. RNA extraction gave at least 5 micrograms of total RNA per sample. Trimming at V came to 6 bases and at J to 4 bases, leaving 9 bases not matched to a gene. The CDR3 runs to 16 residues. CDR1 and CDR2 from the germline V gene are MGHRA and YSYEKL. With a J-beta primer mix and a sample-barcoded 5' primer, a second PCR ran about 7 to 12 cycles. Via MiXCR, TCRdb re-called the 5' RACE reads, giving one row per CDR3 protein. Of about 1.8 million distinct CDR3 sequences listed, approximately 50% are singletons. Material: blood. The source of this sequence is a woman between 40 and 55 years old in good health. The gene calls are TRBV4-1 and TRBJ2-5, with 12 bases fitting TRBD2. This chain's CDR3 is CASSVFLAGGRETQYF. The CDR3 region has the DNA TGCGCCAGCAGTGTCTTTCTAGCGGGGGGGCGAGAGACCCAGTACTTC.